This T cell receptor beta chain originates from a study of T cell responses to AZD1222 COVID-19 vaccine. Germline-derived CDR1 and CDR2 are MDHEN and SYDVKM. Trimming took off 4 bases at V and 3 bases at J, with 15 bases between the two ends. The CDR3 is 15 amino acids. The protocol was immunoSEQ multiplex PCR, while the TCRdb copy is restricted to in-frame clones and leaves out a portion. The sample has about 42,000 clones, about 91% seen once; the top ten hold around 25%. The chain is built from TRBV28 and TRBJ1-2, with D possibly TRBD1 on 5 matching bases. This TCR derives from an adult who received the AZD1222 COVID-19 vaccine. The source material was peripheral blood, sampled 28 days after the second AZD1222 dose. CDR3: CASSSPGSDYYGYTF. In DNA form, the CDR3 reads TGTGCCAGCAGTTCTCCAGGGTCGGACTACTATGGCTACACCTTC.